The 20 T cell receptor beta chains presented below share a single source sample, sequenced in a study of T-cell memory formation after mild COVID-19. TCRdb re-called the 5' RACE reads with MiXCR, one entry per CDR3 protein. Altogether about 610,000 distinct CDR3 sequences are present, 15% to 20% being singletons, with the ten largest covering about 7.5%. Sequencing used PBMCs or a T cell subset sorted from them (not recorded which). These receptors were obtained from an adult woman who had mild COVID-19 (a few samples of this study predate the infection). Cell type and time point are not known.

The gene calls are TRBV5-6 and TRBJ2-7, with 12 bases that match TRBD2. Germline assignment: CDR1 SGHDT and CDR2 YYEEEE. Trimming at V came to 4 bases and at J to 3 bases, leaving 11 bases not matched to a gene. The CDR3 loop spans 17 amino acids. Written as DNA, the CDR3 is TGTGCCAGCAGCGCAGGACTAGCGGGACGAATTTACTACGAGCAGTACTTC. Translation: CASSAGLAGRIYYEQYF. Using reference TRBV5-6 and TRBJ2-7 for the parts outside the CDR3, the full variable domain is DAGVTQSPTHLIKTRGQQVTLRCSPKSGHDTVSWYQQALGQGPQFIFQYYEEEERQRGNFPDRFSGHQFPNYSSELNVNALLLGDSALYLCASSAGLAGRIYYEQYFGPGTRLTVT.

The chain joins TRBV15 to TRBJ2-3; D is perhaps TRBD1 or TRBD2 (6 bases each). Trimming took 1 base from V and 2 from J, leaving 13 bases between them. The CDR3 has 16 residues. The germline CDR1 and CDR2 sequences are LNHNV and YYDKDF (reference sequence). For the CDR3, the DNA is TGTGCCACCAGCAGAGGCCCGGGGGCCTACACAGATACGCAGTATTTT. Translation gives CATSRGPGAYTDTQYF.

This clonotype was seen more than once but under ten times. In DNA form, the CDR3 reads TGTGCCACCAGTGATTATAGGGAAGGCGGTTCCTATGGCTACACCTTC. This gives the protein CATSDYREGGSYGYTF. This chain links TRBV24-1 with TRBJ1-2; D gene ambiguous. CDR1 KGHDR and CDR2 SFDVKD come from the germline V gene. V gave up 2 bases and J gave up 4 bases, with 16 bases separating them. The CDR3 loop spans 16 amino acids.

CDR3 nucleotides: TGTGCCAGCAGACTCGGAGCGGGCTCCTACAATGAGCAGTTCTTC. Translated: CASRLGAGSYNEQFF. The gene calls are TRBV12-3 or TRBV12-4 and TRBJ2-1; maybe TRBD2 (6 bases). The V end lost 6 bases, the J end lost 0 bases, and 12 bases lay between the germline ends. The CDR3 has 15 amino acids.

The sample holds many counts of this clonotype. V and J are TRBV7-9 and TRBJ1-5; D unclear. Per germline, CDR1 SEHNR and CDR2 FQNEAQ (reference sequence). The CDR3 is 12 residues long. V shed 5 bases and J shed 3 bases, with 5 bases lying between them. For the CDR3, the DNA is TGTGCCAGCAGCGTGACCAATCAGCCCCAGCATTTT. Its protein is CASSVTNQPQHF.

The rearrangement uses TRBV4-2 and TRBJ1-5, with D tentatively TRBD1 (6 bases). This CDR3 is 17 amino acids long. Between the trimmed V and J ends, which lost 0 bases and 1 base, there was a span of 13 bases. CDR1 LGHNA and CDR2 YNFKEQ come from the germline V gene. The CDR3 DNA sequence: TGTGCCAGCAGCCAAGATAGGGCAGGGGTGAGCAATCAGCCCCAGCATTTT. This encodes CASSQDRAGVSNQPQHF.

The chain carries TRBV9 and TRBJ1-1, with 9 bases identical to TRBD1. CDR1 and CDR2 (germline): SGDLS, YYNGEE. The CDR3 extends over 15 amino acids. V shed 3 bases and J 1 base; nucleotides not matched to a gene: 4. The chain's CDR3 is CASSDVGQGNTEAFF. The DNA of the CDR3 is TGTGCCAGCAGCGATGTGGGACAGGGGAACACTGAAGCTTTCTTT.

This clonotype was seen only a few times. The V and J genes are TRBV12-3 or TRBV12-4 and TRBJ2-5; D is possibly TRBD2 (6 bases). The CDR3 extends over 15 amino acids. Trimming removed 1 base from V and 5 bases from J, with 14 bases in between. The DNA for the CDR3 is TGTGCCAGCAGTTTAGTCGGGGGACCGTTTGAGACCCAGTACTTC. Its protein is CASSLVGGPFETQYF.

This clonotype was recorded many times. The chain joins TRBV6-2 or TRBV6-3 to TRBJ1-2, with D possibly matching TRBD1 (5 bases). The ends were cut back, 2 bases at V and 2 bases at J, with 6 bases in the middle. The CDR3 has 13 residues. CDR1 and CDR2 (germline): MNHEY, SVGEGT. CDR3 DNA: TGTGCCAGCAGTTACCGGGACAACTATGGCTACACCTTC. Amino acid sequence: CASSYRDNYGYTF.

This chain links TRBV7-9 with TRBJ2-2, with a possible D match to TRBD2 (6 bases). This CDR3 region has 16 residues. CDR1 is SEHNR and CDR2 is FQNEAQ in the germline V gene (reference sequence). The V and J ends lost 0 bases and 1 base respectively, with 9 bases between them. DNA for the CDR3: TGTGCCAGCAGCTTAGCGGCGGGACTGAACACCGGGGAGCTGTTTTTT. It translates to CASSLAAGLNTGELFF.

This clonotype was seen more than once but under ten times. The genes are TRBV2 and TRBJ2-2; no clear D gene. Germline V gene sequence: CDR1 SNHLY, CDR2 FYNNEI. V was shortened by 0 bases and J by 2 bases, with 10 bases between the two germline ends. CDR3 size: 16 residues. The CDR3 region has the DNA TGTGCCAGCAGTGAAGCTGCGGCAGTCAACACCGGGGAGCTGTTTTTT. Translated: CASSEAAAVNTGELFF.

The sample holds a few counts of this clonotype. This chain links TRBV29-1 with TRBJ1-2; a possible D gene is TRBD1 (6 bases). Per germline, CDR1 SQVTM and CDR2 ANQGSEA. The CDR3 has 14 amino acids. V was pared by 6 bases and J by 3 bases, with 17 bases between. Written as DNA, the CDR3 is TGCAGCGTACTGGGGGCTCCTTTGGACTATGGCTACACCTTC. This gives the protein CSVLGAPLDYGYTF. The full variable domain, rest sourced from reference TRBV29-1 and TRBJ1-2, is SAVISQKPSRDICQRGTSLTIQCQVDSQVTMMFWYRQQPGQSLTLIATANQGSEATYESGFVIDKFPISRPNLTFSTLTVSNMSPEDSSIYLCSVLGAPLDYGYTFGSGTRLTVV.

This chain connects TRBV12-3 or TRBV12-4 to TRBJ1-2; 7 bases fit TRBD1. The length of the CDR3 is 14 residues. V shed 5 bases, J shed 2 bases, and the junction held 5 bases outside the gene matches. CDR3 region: CASSMDRLNYGYTF. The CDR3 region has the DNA TGTGCCAGCAGTATGGACAGGCTCAACTATGGCTACACCTTC.

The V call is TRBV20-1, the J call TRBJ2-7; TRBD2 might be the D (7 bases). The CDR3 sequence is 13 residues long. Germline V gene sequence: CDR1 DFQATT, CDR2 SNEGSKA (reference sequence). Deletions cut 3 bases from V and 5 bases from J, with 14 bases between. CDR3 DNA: TGCAGTGCTAGTGGGGGGGCGGGCCACGAGCAGTACTTC. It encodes CSASGGAGHEQYF.

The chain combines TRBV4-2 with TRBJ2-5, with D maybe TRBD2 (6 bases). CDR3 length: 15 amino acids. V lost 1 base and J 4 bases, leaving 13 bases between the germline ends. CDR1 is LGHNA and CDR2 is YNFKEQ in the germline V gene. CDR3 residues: CASSQGRELGETQYF. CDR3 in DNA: TGTGCCAGCAGCCAAGGGCGGGAATTGGGAGAGACCCAGTACTTC.

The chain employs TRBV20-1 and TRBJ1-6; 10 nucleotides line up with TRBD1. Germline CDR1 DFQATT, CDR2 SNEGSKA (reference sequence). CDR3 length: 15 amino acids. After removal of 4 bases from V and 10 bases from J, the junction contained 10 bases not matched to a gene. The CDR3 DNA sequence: TGCAGTGCTATCCCGGGACAGGGGCGTAGGTCACCCCTCCACTTT. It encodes CSAIPGQGRRSPLHF.

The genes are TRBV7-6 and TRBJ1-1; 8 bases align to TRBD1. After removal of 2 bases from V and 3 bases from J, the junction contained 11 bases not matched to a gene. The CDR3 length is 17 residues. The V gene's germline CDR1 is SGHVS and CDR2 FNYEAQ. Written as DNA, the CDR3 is TGTGCCAGCAGCTTACGGACGGCGGACAGGGCCTACACTGAAGCTTTCTTT. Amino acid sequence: CASSLRTADRAYTEAFF. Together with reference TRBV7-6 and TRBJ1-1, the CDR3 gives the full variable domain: GAGVSQSPRYKVTKRGQDVALRCDPISGHVSLYWYRQALGQGPEFLTYFNYEAQQDKSGLPNDRFSAERPEGSISTLTIQRTEQRDSAMYRCASSLRTADRAYTEAFFGQGTRLTVV.

CDR3 residues: CASSLVPLTEGETQYF. For the CDR3, the DNA is TGTGCCAGCAGCTTAGTCCCCTTGACAGAAGGAGAGACCCAGTACTTC. V is TRBV7-2 and J is TRBJ2-5, with a possible D match to TRBD1 (5 bases). In germline, CDR1 is SGHTA, CDR2 FQGNSA. CDR3 size: 16 residues. V lost 1 base to trimming and J lost 4 bases, with 16 bases between them.

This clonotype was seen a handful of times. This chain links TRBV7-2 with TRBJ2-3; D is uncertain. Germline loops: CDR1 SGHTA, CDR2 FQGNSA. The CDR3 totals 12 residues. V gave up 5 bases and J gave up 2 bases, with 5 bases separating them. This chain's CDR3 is CASSRNTDTQYF. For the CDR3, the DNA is TGTGCCAGCAGCCGAAACACAGATACGCAGTATTTT.

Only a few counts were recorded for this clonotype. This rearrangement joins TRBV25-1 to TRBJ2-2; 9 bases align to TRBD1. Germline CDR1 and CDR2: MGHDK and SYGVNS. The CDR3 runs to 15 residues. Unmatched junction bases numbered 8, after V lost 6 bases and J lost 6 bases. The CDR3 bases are TGTGCCAGCAGAGATACAGGGGGCCCCGCCGGGGAGCTGTTTTTT. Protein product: CASRDTGGPAGELFF.